The 18 T cell receptor beta chains given below trace back to one sample, sequenced in a study of blood T cell repertoires in COVID-19. Data came from immunoSEQ multiplex PCR; TCRdb stores just in-frame clones and leaves some out. The table lists approximately 170,000 clones, around 84% of them singletons. The sample comprised peripheral blood. Source of these receptors: an elderly woman with COVID-19, enrolled during active disease.

The chain has TRBV5-1 and TRBJ2-7, with 7 bases aligning to TRBD2. V lost 3 bases, J lost 6 bases, and 6 bases stayed unmatched. The germline CDR1 and CDR2 sequences are SGHRS and YFSETQ. The CDR3 runs to 13 residues. CDR3 DNA: TGCGCCAGCAGCTATAGGTGGGGGGGCGAGCAGTACTTC. Protein: CASSYRWGGEQYF.

V and J are TRBV7-2 and TRBJ1-5; the match to TRBD1 covers 8 bases. The CDR3 contains 15 residues. Germline V gene lookup returns CDR1 SGHTA and CDR2 FQGNSA. With 4 bases clipped from V and 5 bases from J, the junction kept 7 bases outside the gene matches. The CDR3 spells CASSSTDRVDQPQHF. In DNA form, the CDR3 reads TGTGCCAGCAGCTCCACGGACAGGGTTGATCAGCCCCAGCATTTT.

The chain combines TRBV18 with TRBJ1-4; D is possibly TRBD1 (6 bases). V lost 2 bases and J lost 3, with 10 bases in between. This CDR3 comprises 15 residues. Germline CDR1 KGHSH, CDR2 LQKENI. Here the CDR3 reads CASSPYWGPNEKLFF. DNA for the CDR3: TGTGCCAGCTCACCATACTGGGGGCCTAATGAAAAACTGTTTTTT. Complete variable domain (other parts from reference TRBV18 and TRBJ1-4): NAGVMQNPRHLVRRRGQEARLRCSPMKGHSHVYWYRQLPEEGLKFMVYLQKENIIDESGMPKERFSAEFPKEGPSILRIQQVVRGDSAAYFCASSPYWGPNEKLFFGSGTQLSVL.

As DNA, the CDR3 is TGTGCCAGCACTCGGACAGGAACTTTTAACACCTTC. It translates to CASTRTGTFNTF. The rearrangement uses TRBV28 and TRBJ1-2; 7 nucleotides agree with TRBD1. This CDR3 has 12 residues. Unmatched junction bases numbered 11, after V lost 7 bases and J lost 12 bases. Germline loops: CDR1 MDHEN, CDR2 SYDVKM.

The chain uses TRBV2 and TRBJ1-1; 7 bases agree with TRBD1. Per germline, CDR1 SNHLY and CDR2 FYNNEI. This CDR3 is built from 14 residues. V was pared by 2 bases and J by 5 bases, with 5 bases of the junction left unmatched. The CDR3 sequence is CASSERGRGTEAFF. The DNA of the CDR3 is TGTGCCAGCAGTGAAAGGGGGCGTGGAACTGAAGCTTTCTTT.

This clone was counted a single time. V gene TRBV7-2 combines with J gene TRBJ1-1; weak D call: TRBD1 (6 bases). Trimming pared 3 bases from V and 8 bases from J, leaving 13 bases between. CDR1 SGHTA and CDR2 FQGNSA come from the germline V gene. The CDR3 runs 13 residues. In DNA, the CDR3 is TGTGCCAGCAGCTTTGGCCGCGACAGGGAAGCTTTCTTT. This gives the protein CASSFGRDREAFF.

J is TRBJ2-1 and V is TRBV5-4; TRBD2 aligns across 12 bases. Trimming removed 4 bases from V and 7 bases from J; junction bases left unmatched: 12. Germline lookup yields CDR1 SGHNT and CDR2 YYREEE (reference sequence). The CDR3 is 17 amino acids. The CDR3 DNA reads TGTGCCAGCAGCGCCCTTACTAGCGGGAGGTCTTCGAATGAGCAGTTCTTC. Amino acid sequence: CASSALTSGRSSNEQFF.

This clone was observed a single time. The chain joins TRBV7-9 to TRBJ1-6, with 7 bases lining up with TRBD1. This CDR3 comprises 16 residues. V lost 4 bases to trimming and J lost 6 bases; unmatched junction nucleotides: 9. The germline V gene has CDR1 SEHNR and CDR2 FQNEAQ (reference sequence). The CDR3 loop reads CASSYPGQSGNSPLHF. The CDR3 bases are TGTGCCAGCAGCTATCCGGGACAGAGCGGTAATTCACCCCTCCACTTT.

The genes are TRBV6-4 and TRBJ2-1, with 11 positions matching TRBD2. This CDR3 is 16 amino acids long. The V gene end was trimmed by 8 bases and the J gene end by 1 base; junction bases not matched to a gene: 7. Germline lookup yields CDR1 MRHNA and CDR2 SNTAGT. This CDR3 reads CASDELAGVSYNEQFF. The DNA of the CDR3 is TGTGCCAGCGACGAACTAGCGGGAGTGTCCTACAATGAGCAGTTCTTC.

V is TRBV10-3 and J is TRBJ1-2; perhaps TRBD1 as D (6 bases). CDR1 is ENHRY and CDR2 is SYGVKD in the germline V gene. The CDR3 contains 16 residues. Trimming cost V 0 bases and J 2 bases, with 13 bases left between them. CDR3 sequence: CAISESTRGSNYGYTF. The CDR3 region has the DNA TGTGCCATCAGTGAGTCGACCAGGGGATCGAACTATGGCTACACCTTC.

The chain carries TRBV29-1 and TRBJ2-5; weak D call: TRBD2 (7 bases). The CDR3 sequence is 12 residues long. V was clipped by 4 bases and J by 3 bases, with 9 bases between them. Germline CDR1 reads SQVTM; CDR2 reads ANQGSEA. The CDR3 DNA is TGCAGCGTTGTAGGGGGGGAAGAGACCCAGTACTTC. It specifies CSVVGGEETQYF.

V and J are TRBV28 and TRBJ1-1; possibly TRBD1 for D (5 bases). There are 16 residues in the CDR3. V lost 6 bases, J lost 3 bases, and 20 bases lay in between. Germline V gene data show CDR1 as MDHEN and CDR2 as SYDVKM. This CDR3 reads CASRPPGLSRDTEAFF. The CDR3 DNA reads as TGTGCCAGCAGGCCCCCAGGGTTAAGTCGGGACACTGAAGCTTTCTTT. Combining the CDR3 with reference TRBV28 and TRBJ1-1 gives the whole variable domain DVKVTQSSRYLVKRTGEKVFLECVQDMDHENMFWYRQDPGLGLRLIYFSYDVKMKEKGDIPEGYSVSREKKERFSLILESASTNQTSMYLCASRPPGLSRDTEAFFGQGTRLTVV.

The chain couples TRBV7-2 to TRBJ2-7, with 7 bases aligning to TRBD2. Trimming removed 1 base from V and 0 bases from J; junction bases left unmatched: 6. The CDR3 consists of 16 residues. Germline CDR1 is SGHTA and CDR2 is FQGNSA. CDR3 bases: TGTGCCAGCAGCTTAGTAGTAACTAGCGACTCCTACGAGCAGTACTTC. Translating it yields CASSLVVTSDSYEQYF.

The chain is built from TRBV7-9 and TRBJ1-2; no clear D gene. Germline values: CDR1 SEHNR, CDR2 FQNEAQ (reference sequence). The V and J ends lost 4 bases and 7 bases respectively, with 13 bases between them. This CDR3 is built from 13 residues. CDR3 in amino acids: CASSSTSPGGYTF. As DNA, the CDR3 is TGTGCCAGCAGCTCTACCTCTCCTGGTGGCTACACCTTC.

The rearrangement links TRBV18 to TRBJ1-3, with TRBD1 identical over 8 bases. V lost 3 bases to trimming and J lost 0 bases; unmatched junction nucleotides: 4. This CDR3 has 16 amino acids. The germline V gene has CDR1 KGHSH and CDR2 LQKENI. CDR3 DNA: TGTGCCAGCTCACCCGGACAGGGAAGCTCTGGAAACACCATATATTTT. Translated, it gives CASSPGQGSSGNTIYF.

The CDR3 sequence: CARSLATGRDRGLGYTF. The CDR3 nucleotides are TGTGCCAGAAGCTTAGCGACAGGCCGGGACAGGGGTTTGGGCTACACCTTC. This chain connects TRBV7-5 to TRBJ1-2; TRBD1 is taken as the D call from the table, unchecked against the DNA. TRBV7-5 is recorded as a pseudogene. CDR3 size: 17 residues.

As DNA, the CDR3 is TGTGCCAGCAGCTTAGCGACTGGTAACGGGGAGCTGTTTTTT. Translating gives CASSLATGNGELFF. The chain uses TRBV7-2 and TRBJ2-2; D is unclear. Deletions cut 0 bases from V and 7 bases from J, with 9 bases between. The CDR3 spans 14 residues. The germline gives CDR1 SGHTA, CDR2 FQGNSA.

This chain connects TRBV6-1 to TRBJ1-1; weak D call: TRBD1 (5 bases). This CDR3 is 15 amino acids long. The V end was cut by 0 bases, the J end by 1 base, with 9 bases between. In germline, CDR1 is MNHNS, CDR2 SASEGT. As DNA, the CDR3 is TGTGCCAGCAGTGAAGCTACCACAGGGAACACTGAAGCTTTCTTT. It yields the protein CASSEATTGNTEAFF.